This T cell receptor beta chain was captured by sequencing in a study of blood T cell repertoires in COVID-19. In the study overall: Researchers got acute and convalescent COVID-19 samples from the United States, Italy and Spain. PBMCs, B-cell-depleted T cells, or T cells provided the cDNA or gDNA that made up the material.

As handled by the study authors: Reference gene primer amplification yielded estimated nucleated cell counts. Only in-frame clones appear in the TCRdb table, and some are missing; sequencing was by immunoSEQ multiplex PCR. V and J calls and clone size are as listed in that table; D and trimming were resolved from the DNA. The profile shows under 100,000 clones, just under 85% of them singletons. V trimming: 3 bases; J trimming: 5 bases; junction bases outside the gene matches: 6. Germline V gene lookup returns CDR1 ENHRY and CDR2 SYGVKD. The CDR3 has 15 amino acids. V and J are TRBV10-3 and TRBJ1-5, with 8 bases identical to TRBD1. Sequenced material: peripheral blood. The sequence came from a man at least 80 years old with active or convalescent COVID-19. CDR3 in amino acids: CAISELGQAHQPQHF. The CDR3 DNA follows: TGTGCCATCAGTGAATTGGGACAGGCTCATCAGCCCCAGCATTTT.